What follows describes a single T cell receptor beta chain. Its antigen is still unknown. Repertoires were generated with immunoSEQ multiplex PCR, while TCRdb's copy carries only in-frame clones and drops some. This sample has some 200,000 clones, with about 94% found just once. The V end lost 0 bases, the J end lost 3 bases, and 11 bases lay between the germline ends. The CDR3 consists of 15 residues. In germline, CDR1 is LNHNV, CDR2 YYDKDF (reference sequence). This sample was included in a study of T cell responses to AZD1222 COVID-19 vaccine. Overall study findings and caveats: Repertoire collection took place solely once the T cell response had peaked. Donors were chiefly white British, with a greater number of females, and clonal diversity was perhaps underestimated.

Sequenced material: peripheral blood, taken 28 days after the second AZD1222 dose. The sequence was obtained from an adult who received the AZD1222 COVID-19 vaccine. V is TRBV15 and J is TRBJ1-2, with D possibly TRBD1 on 5 matching bases. CDR3 sequence (DNA): TGTGCCACCAGCAGAGATGGACGGGGGTACTATGGCTACACCTTC. Amino acids: CATSRDGRGYYGYTF.